Listed here are 27 T cell receptor beta chains from one sample, sequenced in a study of blood T cell repertoires in COVID-19. The table came from immunoSEQ multiplex PCR; TCRdb's copy has only in-frame clones and leaves some out. The sample holds 450,000 or so clones; about 90% are singletons and the top ten take 0.8% to 0.85%. The specimen sequenced was peripheral blood. The receptors originated from a man younger than 30 with COVID-19, enrolled during active disease.

The CDR3 region is CASSQKGTSGYNEQFF. In nucleotides, the CDR3 is TGTGCCAGCTCGCAAAAGGGGACTAGCGGCTACAATGAGCAGTTCTTC. The chain has TRBV18 and TRBJ2-1; TRBD2 agrees at 11 bases. CDR1 and CDR2 from the germline V gene are KGHSH and LQKENI. This CDR3 contains 16 residues. J gave up 3 bases and V 6 bases, and 7 bases lay outside the gene matches. Full variable domain (outside the CDR3, taken from reference TRBV18 and TRBJ2-1): NAGVMQNPRHLVRRRGQEARLRCSPMKGHSHVYWYRQLPEEGLKFMVYLQKENIIDESGMPKERFSAEFPKEGPSILRIQQVVRGDSAAYFCASSQKGTSGYNEQFFGPGTRLTVL.

This chain uses TRBV28 with TRBJ2-1; TRBD2 aligns across 11 bases. The CDR3 spans 18 residues. V was pared by 6 bases and J by 0 bases, with 10 bases of the junction left unmatched. Per the germline V gene, CDR1 is MDHEN and CDR2 is SYDVKM. The CDR3 loop reads CASRNLAGGSGSYNEQFF. The CDR3 DNA is TGTGCCAGCAGGAACCTAGCGGGAGGATCGGGCTCCTACAATGAGCAGTTCTTC.

This chain joins TRBV6-5 and TRBJ2-5, with 11 bases matching TRBD1. V dropped 8 bases and J dropped 5; count of bases not matched to a gene: 7. From germline, CDR1 is MNHEY and CDR2 SVGAGI. The CDR3 runs 14 residues. The CDR3 DNA is TGTGCCAGCGGGTCGGACAGGGGGCTGGAGACCCAGTACTTC. Protein sequence: CASGSDRGLETQYF.

This chain uses TRBV19 with TRBJ2-1; TRBD2 matches 10 bases. The trim removed 2 bases at V and 6 bases at J, leaving 4 bases unmatched. Germline CDR1 LNHDA, CDR2 SQIVND (reference sequence). The length of the CDR3 is 15 residues. In DNA, the CDR3 is TGTGCCAGTAGTATATCAGCGGGAGGGCCCAATGAGCAGTTCTTC. It specifies CASSISAGGPNEQFF.

This chain connects TRBV19 to TRBJ1-4, with TRBD1 matching over 9 bases. This CDR3 is built from 16 residues. V shed 5 bases and J 3 bases; nucleotides not matched to a gene: 7. Germline lookup yields CDR1 LNHDA and CDR2 SQIVND (reference sequence). Here the CDR3 reads CASSVPWDRANEKLFF. The DNA of the CDR3 is TGTGCCAGTAGTGTCCCCTGGGACAGGGCTAATGAAAAACTGTTTTTT.

The chain uses TRBV7-9 and TRBJ1-6; maybe TRBD1 (5 bases). This CDR3 has 19 amino acids. Looked up from germline, CDR1 is SEHNR and CDR2 is FQNEAQ (reference sequence). Trimming shortened V by 0 bases and J by 2 bases, and 17 bases separated the two germline ends. The CDR3: CASSLAPGPWGTYNSPLHF. CDR3 sequence (DNA): TGTGCCAGCAGCTTAGCTCCGGGCCCTTGGGGCACCTATAATTCACCCCTCCACTTT.

The rearrangement joins TRBV12-3 or TRBV12-4 to TRBJ2-2; D not resolved. The CDR3 is 13 residues long. V was cut by 9 bases and J by 2 bases, with 10 bases left in between. The CDR3 region has the DNA TGTGCCAGTCAACACGTTAACACCGGGGAGCTGTTTTTT. It is translated as CASQHVNTGELFF.

The rearrangement uses TRBV10-2 and TRBJ2-5, with D possibly being TRBD2 (7 bases). This CDR3 spans 16 amino acids. Trimming took off 3 bases at V and 2 bases at J, with 16 bases between the two ends. Per the germline V gene, CDR1 is WSHSY and CDR2 is SAAADI. The CDR3 sequence is CASSDPGGLPQETQYF. The CDR3, as DNA: TGCGCCAGCAGTGATCCGGGGGGCCTACCTCAAGAGACCCAGTACTTC.

The chain employs TRBV5-6 and TRBJ1-2; D unresolved. The germline V gene encodes CDR1 SGHDT and CDR2 YYEEEE. The CDR3 contains 13 residues. The V gene lost 4 bases and the J gene lost 3 bases, with 10 bases spanning the gap. CDR3 loop: CASSPPGDYGYTF. The CDR3 DNA reads TGTGCCAGCAGCCCGCCTGGAGACTATGGCTACACCTTC.

This clone occurred a few times. J is TRBJ2-7 and V is TRBV10-3, with D maybe TRBD1 (5 bases). The V and J ends lost 3 bases and 3 bases respectively, with 12 bases between them. There are 14 residues in the CDR3. Germline CDR1 is ENHRY and CDR2 is SYGVKD. The CDR3 sequence: CAISDSPGNYEQYF. The CDR3 bases are TGTGCCATCAGTGACTCCCCAGGGAACTACGAGCAGTACTTC.

This clone was recorded once. V is TRBV6-5 and J is TRBJ2-2; 7 bases are a match to TRBD2. The V gene's germline CDR1 is MNHEY and CDR2 SVGAGI. This CDR3 has 13 amino acids. V dropped 8 bases and J dropped 5; count of bases not matched to a gene: 5. The CDR3 spells CASFGGLTGELFF. The CDR3 DNA sequence: TGTGCCAGCTTCGGGGGGTTGACCGGGGAGCTGTTTTTT.

The rearrangement links TRBV7-2 to TRBJ1-5; TRBD1 aligns across 8 bases. The CDR3 loop spans 16 amino acids. Germline loops: CDR1 SGHTA, CDR2 FQGNSA. The trim removed 3 bases at V and 2 bases at J, leaving 6 bases unmatched. The DNA of the CDR3 is TGTGCCAGCAGCTTTCAGGGGGCGCTGGGCAATCAGCCCCAGCATTTT. Translation: CASSFQGALGNQPQHF.

The chain has TRBV3-1 (or the pseudogene TRBV3-2) and TRBJ1-2; 8 positions match TRBD1. The CDR3 loop spans 14 amino acids. Germline-derived CDR1 and CDR2 are LGHDT and YNNKEL (reference sequence). The V segment lost 3 bases and the J segment 8 bases; nucleotides outside the gene matches: 8. Written as DNA, the CDR3 is TGTGCCAGCAGCCAGATGGACAGGGCGGTCGGCTACACCTTC. Translated: CASSQMDRAVGYTF.

The V call is TRBV5-4, the J call TRBJ2-3, with D unclear. CDR3 length equals 15 residues. The V end lost 4 bases, the J end lost 2 bases, and 14 bases lay between the germline ends. The germline V gene has CDR1 SGHNT and CDR2 YYREEE (reference sequence). CDR3 DNA: TGTGCCAGCAGCCCCCCGCCTTCAGTCACAGATACGCAGTATTTT. Protein: CASSPPPSVTDTQYF.

The rearrangement joins TRBV27 to TRBJ2-3; D is unclear. The CDR3 runs to 13 residues. Trimming removed 7 bases at V and 2 bases at J, with 10 bases between. Looked up from germline, CDR1 is MNHEY and CDR2 is SMNVEV (reference sequence). CDR3 nucleotide sequence: TGTGCCAGCACCACATACCCCACAGATACGCAGTATTTT. It specifies CASTTYPTDTQYF.

The J gene is TRBJ1-2, the V gene TRBV13, with D possibly being TRBD1 (6 bases). V gave up 6 bases and J gave up 6 bases, with 17 bases separating them. There are 14 residues in the CDR3. Germline CDR1 is PRHDT and CDR2 is FYEKMQ (reference sequence). The CDR3 protein is CASSLRGGPDGYTF. The CDR3 coding sequence is TGTGCCAGCAGTTTAAGGGGGGGGCCAGATGGCTACACCTTC. Using reference TRBV13 and TRBJ1-2 for the parts outside the CDR3, the full variable domain is AAGVIQSPRHLIKEKRETATLKCYPIPRHDTVYWYQQGPGQDPQFLISFYEKMQSDKGSIPDRFSAQQFSDYHSELNMSSLELGDSALYFCASSLRGGPDGYTFGSGTRLTVV.

The V call is TRBV30, the J call TRBJ1-6; 7 bases match TRBD1. V trimming: 4 bases; J trimming: 9 bases; junction bases outside the gene matches: 6. The CDR3 is 13 residues long. Looked up from germline, CDR1 is GTSNPN and CDR2 is SVGIG (reference sequence). The CDR3 loop reads CAWNGRGTSPLHF. The DNA of the CDR3 is TGTGCCTGGAATGGCAGGGGGACTTCACCCCTCCACTTT.

This clone has a single count. The chain links TRBV11-2 to TRBJ2-5, with 7 bases aligning to TRBD2. Germline CDR1 reads SGHAT; CDR2 reads FQNNGV. With 2 bases clipped from V and 9 bases from J, the junction kept 15 bases outside the gene matches. There are 16 residues in the CDR3. Here the CDR3 reads CASSLMASGPLGAQYF. CDR3 coding DNA: TGTGCCAGCAGCTTAATGGCTAGCGGCCCGCTCGGGGCCCAGTACTTC.

This rearrangement joins TRBV29-1 to TRBJ2-1, with 8 bases that match TRBD1. This CDR3 spans 14 amino acids. V lost 5 bases and J lost 5; bases outside the gene matches: 8. Germline V CDR1 and CDR2: SQVTM, ANQGSEA. CDR3 sequence (DNA): TGCAGCGTTAAGTCTTGGACAGGGCACAATGAGCAGTTCTTC. Its protein product is CSVKSWTGHNEQFF.

This chain uses TRBV18 with TRBJ1-1, with 9 positions matching TRBD1. The germline V gene encodes CDR1 KGHSH and CDR2 LQKENI. CDR3 size: 20 residues. V dropped 3 bases and J dropped 0; count of bases not matched to a gene: 17. The CDR3 nucleotides are TGTGCCAGCTCACCCCTTTATCGGACAGGGGCCTCTGGCATGAACACTGAAGCTTTCTTT. Protein product: CASSPLYRTGASGMNTEAFF.

The rearrangement uses TRBV5-6 and TRBJ2-5, with D maybe TRBD1 (6 bases). The V and J ends lost 3 bases and 5 bases respectively, with 17 bases between them. This CDR3 is built from 15 residues. Germline V CDR1 and CDR2: SGHDT, YYEEEE. The CDR3 region is CASSSVSTGGETQYF. The CDR3 region has the DNA TGTGCCAGCAGCTCGGTATCGACAGGCGGCGAGACCCAGTACTTC. The full variable domain, with the rest looked up from reference TRBV5-6 and TRBJ2-5, is DAGVTQSPTHLIKTRGQQVTLRCSPKSGHDTVSWYQQALGQGPQFIFQYYEEEERQRGNFPDRFSGHQFPNYSSELNVNALLLGDSALYLCASSSVSTGGETQYFGPGTRLLVL.

The genes are TRBV14 and TRBJ1-4, with D possibly matching TRBD1 (6 bases). In germline, CDR1 is SGHDN, CDR2 FVKESK. The CDR3 length is 14 residues. Trimming left V 2 bases short and J 8 bases short, with 12 bases between. The CDR3 loop reads CASSQTGFKEKLFF. The CDR3 nucleotides are TGTGCCAGCAGCCAAACAGGGTTTAAGGAAAAACTGTTTTTT.

This sequence joins TRBV27 and TRBJ2-3; 7 bases are a match to TRBD1. Germline CDR1 MNHEY, CDR2 SMNVEV (reference sequence). Trimming took 6 bases from V and 2 from J; bases not matched to a gene: 8. The CDR3 runs 15 residues. The CDR3 protein is CASSLQGSSTDTQYF. In DNA, the CDR3 is TGTGCCAGCAGCCTACAGGGGTCCTCCACAGATACGCAGTATTTT.

This chain connects TRBV18 to TRBJ1-1; D is unresolved. There are 14 residues in the CDR3. The germline CDR1 and CDR2 sequences are KGHSH and LQKENI. Deletions cut 4 bases from V and 4 bases from J, with 13 bases between. Written as DNA, the CDR3 is TGTGCCAGCTCACTTCAGAGGGAGGCCACTGAAGCTTTCTTT. As protein: CASSLQREATEAFF.

V and J are TRBV4-2 and TRBJ2-7; 7 nucleotides agree with TRBD2. V lost 1 base, J lost 2 bases, and 8 bases stayed unmatched. This CDR3 is built from 16 residues. Germline lookup yields CDR1 LGHNA and CDR2 YNFKEQ. The CDR3 sequence is CASSQVLASGAYEQYF. The CDR3 nucleotides read TGTGCCAGCAGCCAAGTATTGGCTAGCGGTGCCTACGAGCAGTACTTC.

The rearrangement links TRBV18 to TRBJ1-2, with a tentative D call TRBD1 (6 bases). In germline, CDR1 is KGHSH, CDR2 LQKENI. Trimming left V 3 bases short and J 5 bases short, with 19 bases between. The CDR3 has 16 amino acids. The DNA for the CDR3 is TGTGCCAGCTCACCGAACACAGGGAGCTCGTTATATGGCTACACCTTC. Its translation: CASSPNTGSSLYGYTF. The entire variable domain, with the rest obtained from reference TRBV18 and TRBJ1-2, is as follows: NAGVMQNPRHLVRRRGQEARLRCSPMKGHSHVYWYRQLPEEGLKFMVYLQKENIIDESGMPKERFSAEFPKEGPSILRIQQVVRGDSAAYFCASSPNTGSSLYGYTFGSGTRLTVV.

The gene calls are TRBV27 and TRBJ2-1, with D unresolved. Germline V gene data show CDR1 as MNHEY and CDR2 as SMNVEV (reference sequence). The V gene lost 0 bases and the J gene lost 5 bases, with 8 bases spanning the gap. The CDR3 has 14 residues. CDR3 nucleotides: TGTGCCAGCAGTTTATCTGACATAGACAATGAGCAGTTCTTC. Its protein is CASSLSDIDNEQFF.